This TCR beta chain is drawn from a study of Ad26.COV2.S vaccination and SARS-CoV-2 variants. Study context: A participant enrolled in the COV1001 Ad26.COV2.S trial arm provided the sample.

Treatment specified: 19 received Ad26.COV2.S at low or high dose, single or two shots; 5 received placebo; per-sample allocation not given. Specimens were obtained on day 63 following the first vaccine or placebo injection. Libraries were prepared by immunoSEQ multiplex PCR; TCRdb keeps only in-frame clonotypes and omits some of them. This sample carries 410,000 or so clones, 92% of them seen once, and the ten largest clones take about 1.6%. Note on this clone: What it binds is not known.

Study-wide points: Vaccinees showed greater spike-specific TCR breadth than placebo recipients. Once vaccination had occurred, spike-specific CD8+ and CD4+ T cell responses reportedly showed substantial breadth.

V shed 1 base and J 5 bases; nucleotides not matched to a gene: 16. The CDR3 has 18 amino acids. CDR1 SEHNR and CDR2 FQNEAQ come from the germline V gene (reference sequence). J is TRBJ1-1 and V is TRBV7-9; 7 bases are a match to TRBD1. Sequences were derived from peripheral blood, sampled in a trial of Ad26.COV2.S vaccine versus placebo. The clonotype originates from a person between 18 and 59 years old who received the Ad26.COV2.S COVID-19 vaccine or a placebo. The DNA of the CDR3 is TGTGCCAGCAGCTTAGGTATGGGACAGAGAGTAACTCTTACTGAAGCTTTCTTT. Protein sequence: CASSLGMGQRVTLTEAFF.